This entry lists 20 T cell receptor beta chains sequenced from one sample in a study of prognosis after radiotherapy for stage I lung cancer. Two rounds of multiplex PCR amplified TCR beta CDR3 from genomic DNA. Amplification during the initial PCR round employed primers specific to each TRBV and TRBJ gene. TCRdb analysed the multiplex PCR reads with MiXCR anew, one entry per CDR3 protein. Among under 20,000 distinct CDR3 sequences, roughly 45% were seen once, and the ten largest hold 35% to 50%. The specimen comprised PBMCs, sampled before or after stereotactic body radiation therapy (not recorded which). The source of these receptors is a donor aged 50 or older with non-small cell lung cancer.

On this clonotype: This sequence may be a read error, since a much larger clone differs from it by one base. The chain joins TRBV18 to TRBJ1-1; D call uncertain. The CDR3 length is 12 residues. Germline values: CDR1 KGHSH, CDR2 LQKENI. With 4 bases removed from V and 11 bases from J, the gap between germline ends came to 14 bases. CDR3 sequence (DNA): TGTGCCAGCTCACGGGTAAGGGAAGGGGCTTTCTTT. It translates to CASSRVREGAFF.

This clonotype is classed as medium-sized (0.01 to 0.1%). The gene calls are TRBV15 and TRBJ2-3, with D perhaps being TRBD1 or TRBD2 (5 bases each). Per germline, CDR1 LNHNV and CDR2 YYDKDF (reference sequence). Trimming cost V 5 bases and J 5 bases, with 17 bases left between them. The CDR3 loop spans 15 amino acids. CDR3 sequence (DNA): TGTGCCACCAGCCCCCAGAGGGGAAGCCAAGATACGCAGTATTTT. Translation gives CATSPQRGSQDTQYF.

This chain joins TRBV12-3 or TRBV12-4 and TRBJ1-4; 7 nucleotides align to TRBD1. Trimming at V came to 5 bases and at J to 6 bases, leaving 6 bases not matched to a gene. This CDR3 spans 14 amino acids. CDR3 protein: CASSKTGRDEKLFF. CDR3 sequence (DNA): TGTGCCAGCAGTAAGACAGGGAGGGATGAAAAACTGTTTTTT.

The chain links TRBV5-1 to TRBJ2-2, with TRBD2 matching over 7 bases. From germline, CDR1 is SGHRS and CDR2 YFSETQ. V lost 1 base to trimming and J lost 4 bases; unmatched junction nucleotides: 1. This CDR3 region has 14 residues. CDR3 coding DNA: TGCGCCAGCAGCTTGACGGGAGGCACCGGGGAGCTGTTTTTT. It encodes CASSLTGGTGELFF.

This clonotype is termed medium-sized. The gene calls are TRBV12-3 or TRBV12-4 and TRBJ2-3; D unclear. Trimming took 8 bases from V and 1 from J, leaving 13 bases between them. The CDR3 runs 14 residues. The CDR3 is CASRPSGGTDTQYF. CDR3 DNA sequence: TGTGCCAGCCGGCCCTCTGGCGGCACAGATACGCAGTATTTT.

Only one count was recorded for this clonotype. The chain combines TRBV27 with TRBJ2-3; D is undetermined. V was clipped by 3 bases and J by 3 bases, with 4 bases between them. CDR3 length: 12 amino acids. Germline CDR1 reads MNHEY; CDR2 reads SMNVEV (reference sequence). The chain's CDR3 is CASSFRTDTQYF. The CDR3 DNA reads TGTGCCAGCAGTTTCCGGACAGATACGCAGTATTTT.

In its sample, this clonotype was seen many times. This chain uses TRBV9 with TRBJ2-2, with D maybe TRBD2 (6 bases). The CDR3 contains 15 residues. The germline CDR1 and CDR2 sequences are SGDLS and YYNGEE. Trimming took off 0 bases at V and 7 bases at J, with 13 bases between the two ends. The DNA for the CDR3 is TGTGCCAGCAGCGTAGACGGGAGAAGGGGCGGGGAGCTGTTTTTT. This codes for CASSVDGRRGGELFF.

This sequence joins TRBV20-1 and TRBJ2-1; the D is unclear. Trimming took 6 bases from V and 2 from J, leaving 17 bases between them. Germline CDR1 and CDR2: DFQATT and SNEGSKA (reference sequence). This CDR3 spans 15 amino acids. The CDR3 coding sequence is TGCAGTGCGTTGAACGCGATGAGCCCCTACAATGAGCAGTTCTTC. As protein: CSALNAMSPYNEQFF.

The CDR3 protein is CASSLRSQGAGNEQFF. The CDR3 nucleotides are TGTGCCAGCAGCCTGAGGAGTCAGGGGGCAGGGAATGAGCAGTTCTTC. This chain joins TRBV7-4 and TRBJ2-1; 8 bases fit TRBD1. The CDR3 totals 16 residues. Germline V CDR1 and CDR2: SGHVT, SQSDAQ. With V trimmed by 5 bases and J by 7 bases, 13 bases remained unmatched.

A note on this clonotype: A read error is the likely source, as a far larger clone sits one nucleotide away. This chain joins TRBV6-5 and TRBJ1-2; 10 bases are a match to TRBD1. In germline, CDR1 is MNHEY, CDR2 SVGAGI. J was trimmed by 4 bases and V by 3 bases; bases with no gene match: 5. The CDR3 is 15 residues long. The CDR3 DNA reads TGTGCCAGCAGTTATCCCGGGACAGGGGTCTATGGCTACACCTTC. It translates to CASSYPGTGVYGYTF.

This clonotype is medium-sized (0.01 to 0.1%) in the sample. The chain links TRBV28 to TRBJ1-1; D remains unclear. The V end was cut by 5 bases, the J end by 1 base, with 14 bases between. The germline gives CDR1 MDHEN, CDR2 SYDVKM. The CDR3 consists of 15 residues. The CDR3 here is CASSLAGDGNTEAFF. Written as DNA, the CDR3 is TGTGCCAGCAGTCTCGCTGGAGACGGGAACACTGAAGCTTTCTTT.

The gene calls are TRBV6-1 and TRBJ1-2, with D unresolved. The CDR3 totals 15 residues. V was shortened by 6 bases and J by 6 bases, with 20 bases between the two germline ends. The V gene's germline CDR1 is MNHNS and CDR2 SASEGT. The CDR3 DNA sequence: TGTGCCAGCAGCTCGACGCCGCGCGGGCTGAATGGCTACACCTTC. It codes for CASSSTPRGLNGYTF.

This chain connects TRBV27 to TRBJ2-7; either TRBD1 or TRBD2 may supply D (6 bases each). V lost 9 bases to trimming and J lost 2 bases, with 11 bases between them. The CDR3 loop spans 12 amino acids. Germline-derived CDR1 and CDR2 are MNHEY and SMNVEV (reference sequence). The CDR3 DNA reads TGTGCCAGGGGGGGCAACACCTACGAGCAGTACTTC. The encoded protein is CARGGNTYEQYF.

The chain recombines TRBV5-1 with TRBJ2-7; D gene uncertain. This CDR3 has 14 residues. Trimming took off 0 bases at V and 4 bases at J, with 11 bases between the two ends. Germline V lookup: CDR1 SGHRS, CDR2 YFSETQ. The CDR3 DNA sequence: TGCGCCAGCAGCTTGGTTTTAGGCGGTTACGAGCAGTACTTC. This encodes CASSLVLGGYEQYF. The entire variable domain, with the rest obtained from reference TRBV5-1 and TRBJ2-7, is as follows: KAGVTQTPRYLIKTRGQQVTLSCSPISGHRSVSWYQQTPGQGLQFLFEYFSETQRNKGNFPGRFSGRQFSNSRSEMNVSTLELGDSALYLCASSLVLGGYEQYFGPGTRLTVT.

The chain has TRBV20-1 and TRBJ1-2, with TRBD1 matching over 8 bases. This CDR3 has 14 amino acids. Germline V gives CDR1 DFQATT, CDR2 SNEGSKA (reference sequence). The junction had 12 bases not matched to a gene; V was cut back by 4 bases and J by 8 bases. CDR3 coding DNA: TGCAGTGCTACGTTTCCAGGACAGGGTGACGGCTACACCTTC. Translation gives CSATFPGQGDGYTF.

This clonotype was counted ten times or more. This chain joins TRBV18 and TRBJ1-6; no clear D gene. CDR1 and CDR2 (germline): KGHSH, LQKENI. The germline V and J ends were trimmed by 6 bases and 8 bases, with 11 bases remaining between them. The CDR3 is 13 residues long. The DNA of the CDR3 is TGTGCCAGCTCGATCGACCGGTATTCACCCCTCCACTTT. It encodes CASSIDRYSPLHF.

This clonotype has a count of ten or more. V gene TRBV11-2 combines with J gene TRBJ2-5, with D tentatively TRBD1 or TRBD2 (5 bases each). The germline CDR1 and CDR2 sequences are SGHAT and FQNNGV. V was pared by 4 bases and J by 4 bases, with 13 bases between. The CDR3 is made up of 14 amino acids. The CDR3 reads CASSSRGGGETQYF. The CDR3 bases are TGTGCCAGCAGCTCCCGGGGCGGAGGAGAGACCCAGTACTTC.

This clonotype occurred once. The germline gene is not matched at one end of the junction; a read error may be the cause. This chain links TRBV6-1 with TRBJ1-5; no clear D. The CDR3 length is 13 residues. Germline V gene data show CDR1 as MNHNS and CDR2 as SASEGT. CDR3 sequence reads: CSSSHALNQPQHF. The CDR3 DNA sequence: TGTTCCAGCAGCCATGCCCTCAATCAGCCCCAGCACTTT.

Only a few counts were recorded for this clonotype. V gene TRBV7-9 combines with J gene TRBJ2-2; 9 nucleotides align to TRBD2. Germline CDR1 and CDR2: SEHNR and FQNEAQ (reference sequence). This CDR3 spans 18 amino acids. V lost 1 base and J lost 4; bases outside the gene matches: 10. CDR3 bases: TGTGCCAGCAGCTTAGGGGGGCTAGCGGGAAGGCCCACCGGGGAGCTGTTTTTT. This translates into CASSLGGLAGRPTGELFF.

At least ten counts were recorded for this clonotype. The V call is TRBV19, the J call TRBJ2-5; 8 nucleotides align to TRBD2. From germline, CDR1 is LNHDA and CDR2 SQIVND (reference sequence). Trimming at V came to 3 bases and at J to 5 bases, leaving 8 bases not matched to a gene. This CDR3 has 15 amino acids. CDR3 nucleotides: TGTGCCAGTAGTATCCGGGCGGGAGGTACGGAGACCCAGTACTTC. Translating it yields CASSIRAGGTETQYF.